This T cell receptor (beta chain) is from a study of shared clonotypes between healthy human individuals. Study-wide findings and caveats: Limitation of the genetic and exposure-history diversity represented came from the few donors. On the whole, naive subsets had larger estimated richness than memory subsets had. In a handful of donors, around 5.5% of naive CD4 clonotypes appeared in common.

Naive CD8 populations comprised CD45RO-negative cells positively selected for CCR7, excluding terminally differentiated effector memory CD45RA+ cells. All the donors were Caucasian adults who lived in Nashville, Tennessee. Germline-derived CDR1 and CDR2 are SEHNR and FQNEAQ (reference sequence). CDR3 size: 12 residues. V lost 6 bases and J lost 5, with 11 bases in between. Data came from immunoSEQ multiplex PCR; TCRdb stores just in-frame clones and leaves some out. Of millions of clones listed, about 93% are singletons. Notes on this clone: Its antigen remains unknown.

The material sequenced was naive CD8+ T cells from PBMCs. The sequence came from a man younger than 30 in good health. Some clones in this sample may be carry-over from other donors' samples. The gene calls are TRBV7-9 and TRBJ2-7; TRBD2 might be the D (6 bases). The CDR3 sequence: CASRSSDHEQYF. As DNA, the CDR3 is TGTGCCAGCAGATCTAGCGACCACGAGCAGTACTTC.